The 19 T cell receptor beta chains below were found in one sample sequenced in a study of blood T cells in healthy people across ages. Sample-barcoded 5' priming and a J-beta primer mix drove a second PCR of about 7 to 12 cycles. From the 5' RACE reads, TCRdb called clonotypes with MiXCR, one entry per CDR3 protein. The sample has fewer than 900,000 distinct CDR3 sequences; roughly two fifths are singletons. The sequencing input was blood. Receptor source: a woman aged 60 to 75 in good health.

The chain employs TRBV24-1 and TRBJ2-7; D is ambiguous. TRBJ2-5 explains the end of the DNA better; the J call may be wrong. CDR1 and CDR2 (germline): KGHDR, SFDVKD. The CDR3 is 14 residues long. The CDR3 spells CATSDSGLPGTQYF. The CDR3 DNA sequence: TGTGCCACCAGTGATTCGGGTTTGCCGGGGACCCAGTACTTC.

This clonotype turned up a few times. The CDR3: CASWAGGGYTF. CDR3 coding DNA: TGTGCCAGCTGGGCTGGTGGTGGCTACACCTTC. The rearrangement uses TRBV25-1 and TRBJ1-2; D is uncertain. This CDR3 has 11 amino acids. Trimming left V 8 bases short and J 7 bases short, with 11 bases between. Per the germline V gene, CDR1 is MGHDK and CDR2 is SYGVNS.

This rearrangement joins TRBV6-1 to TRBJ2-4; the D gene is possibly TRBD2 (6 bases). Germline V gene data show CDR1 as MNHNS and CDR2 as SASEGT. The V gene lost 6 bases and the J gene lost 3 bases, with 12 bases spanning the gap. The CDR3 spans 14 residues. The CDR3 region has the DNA TGTGCCAGCAGGTGGAGGGGCGACAAAAACATTCAGTACTTC. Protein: CASRWRGDKNIQYF.

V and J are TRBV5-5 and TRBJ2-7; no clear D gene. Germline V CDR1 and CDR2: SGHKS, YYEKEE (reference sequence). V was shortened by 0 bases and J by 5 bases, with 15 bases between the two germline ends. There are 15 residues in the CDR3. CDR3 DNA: TGTGCCAGCAGCTTGGCTCTTGACCAGAACCACGAGCAGTACTTC. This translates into CASSLALDQNHEQYF.

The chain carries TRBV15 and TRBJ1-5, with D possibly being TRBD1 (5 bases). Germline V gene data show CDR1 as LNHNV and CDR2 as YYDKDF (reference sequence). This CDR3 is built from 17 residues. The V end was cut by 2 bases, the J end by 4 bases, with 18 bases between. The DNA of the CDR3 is TGTGCCACCAGCAGAAAATCGGGACCGATGAGTAATCAGCCCCAGCATTTT. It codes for CATSRKSGPMSNQPQHF.

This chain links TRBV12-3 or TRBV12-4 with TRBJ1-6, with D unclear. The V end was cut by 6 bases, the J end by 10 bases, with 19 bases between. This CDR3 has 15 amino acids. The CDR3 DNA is TGTGCCAGCAGCCTACTCGGGGTTGAGGAGTCACCCCTCCACTTT. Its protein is CASSLLGVEESPLHF.

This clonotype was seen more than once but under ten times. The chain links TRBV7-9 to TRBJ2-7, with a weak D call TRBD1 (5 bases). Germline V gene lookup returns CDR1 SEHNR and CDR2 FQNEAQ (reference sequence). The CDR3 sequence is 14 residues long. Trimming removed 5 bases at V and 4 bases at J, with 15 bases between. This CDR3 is CASSPTDTNYEQYF. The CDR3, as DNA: TGTGCCAGCAGCCCGACGGACACAAATTACGAGCAGTACTTC.

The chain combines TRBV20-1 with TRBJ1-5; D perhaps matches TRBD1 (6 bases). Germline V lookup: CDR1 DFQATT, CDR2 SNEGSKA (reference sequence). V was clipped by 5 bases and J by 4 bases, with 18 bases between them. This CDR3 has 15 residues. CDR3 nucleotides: TGCAGTGCTCCCAGAGGACAGCAAACTAATCAGCCCCAGCATTTT. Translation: CSAPRGQQTNQPQHF.

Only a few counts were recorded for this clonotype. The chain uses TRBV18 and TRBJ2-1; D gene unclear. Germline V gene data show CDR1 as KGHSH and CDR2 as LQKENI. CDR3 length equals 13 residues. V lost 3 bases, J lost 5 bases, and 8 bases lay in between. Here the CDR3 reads CASSPGYNNEQFF. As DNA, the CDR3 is TGTGCCAGCTCACCGGGCTACAACAATGAGCAGTTCTTC.

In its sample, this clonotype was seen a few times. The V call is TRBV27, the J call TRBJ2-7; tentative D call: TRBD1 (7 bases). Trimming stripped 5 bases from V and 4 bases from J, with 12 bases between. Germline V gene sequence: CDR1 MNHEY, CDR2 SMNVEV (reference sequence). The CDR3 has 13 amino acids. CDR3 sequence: CASSARGEYEQYF. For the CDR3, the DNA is TGTGCCAGCAGTGCCAGGGGGGAGTACGAGCAGTACTTC.

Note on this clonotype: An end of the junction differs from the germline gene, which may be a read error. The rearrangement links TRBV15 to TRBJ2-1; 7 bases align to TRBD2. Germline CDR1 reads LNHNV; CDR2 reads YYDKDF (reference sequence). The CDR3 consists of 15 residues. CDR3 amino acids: CAASGKGYSYNEQFF. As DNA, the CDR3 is TGTGCCGCCAGCGGGAAGGGGTACTCCTACAATGAGCAGTTCTTC. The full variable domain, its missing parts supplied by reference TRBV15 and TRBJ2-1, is DAMVIQNPRYQVTQFGKPVTLSCSQTLNHNVMYWYQQKSSQAPKLLFHYYDKDFNNEADTPDNFQSRRPNTSFCFLDIRSPGLGDTAMYLCAASGKGYSYNEQFFGPGTRLTVL.

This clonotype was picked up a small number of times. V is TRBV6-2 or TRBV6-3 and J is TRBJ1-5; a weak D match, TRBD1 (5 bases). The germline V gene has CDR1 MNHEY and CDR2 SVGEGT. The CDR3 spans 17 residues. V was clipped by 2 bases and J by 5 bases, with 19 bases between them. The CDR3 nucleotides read TGTGCCAGCAGTTACGTCCCCGGGACGGGAAAAGATCAGCCCCAGCATTTT. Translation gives CASSYVPGTGKDQPQHF.

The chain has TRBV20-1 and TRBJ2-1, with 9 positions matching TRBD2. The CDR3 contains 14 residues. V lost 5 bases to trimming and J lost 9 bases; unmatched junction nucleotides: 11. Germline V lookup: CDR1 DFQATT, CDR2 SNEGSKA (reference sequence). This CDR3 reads CSAGDSGGVGEQFF. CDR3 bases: TGCAGTGCTGGCGATAGCGGGGGAGTCGGTGAGCAGTTCTTC.

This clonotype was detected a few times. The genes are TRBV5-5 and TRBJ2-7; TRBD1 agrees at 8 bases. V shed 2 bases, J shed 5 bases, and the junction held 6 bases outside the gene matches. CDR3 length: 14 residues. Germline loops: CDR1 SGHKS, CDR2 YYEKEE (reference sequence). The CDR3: CASSFGQGRDEQYF. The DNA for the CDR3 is TGTGCCAGCAGCTTTGGACAGGGCAGGGACGAGCAGTACTTC.

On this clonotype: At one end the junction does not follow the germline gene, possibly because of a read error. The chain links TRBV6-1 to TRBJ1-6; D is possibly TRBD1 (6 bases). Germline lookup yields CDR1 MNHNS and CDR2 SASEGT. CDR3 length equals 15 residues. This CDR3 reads CASGDRSSYNPPLHF. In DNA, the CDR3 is TGTGCCAGCGGAGACAGGAGCTCCTATAATCCACCCCTCCACTTT.

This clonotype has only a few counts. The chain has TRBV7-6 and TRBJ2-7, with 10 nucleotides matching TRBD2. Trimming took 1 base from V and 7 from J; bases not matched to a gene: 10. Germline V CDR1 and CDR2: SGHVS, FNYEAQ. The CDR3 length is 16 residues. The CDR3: CASSLVLAGGHNEQYF. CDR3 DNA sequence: TGTGCCAGCAGCTTAGTATTAGCGGGGGGACACAATGAGCAGTACTTC.

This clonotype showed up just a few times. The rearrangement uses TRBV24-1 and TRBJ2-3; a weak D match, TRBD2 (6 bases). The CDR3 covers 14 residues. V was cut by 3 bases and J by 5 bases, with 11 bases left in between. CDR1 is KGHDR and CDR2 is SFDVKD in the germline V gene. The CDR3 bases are TGTGCCACCAGTGATGCGGGGCCCAGAGATACGCAGTATTTT. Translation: CATSDAGPRDTQYF.

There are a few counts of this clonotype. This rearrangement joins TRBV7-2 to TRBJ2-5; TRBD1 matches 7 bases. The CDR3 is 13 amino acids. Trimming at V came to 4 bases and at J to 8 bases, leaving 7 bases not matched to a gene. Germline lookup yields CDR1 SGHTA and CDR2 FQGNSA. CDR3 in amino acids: CASSSPTGETQYF. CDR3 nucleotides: TGTGCCAGCAGCTCCCCAACAGGGGAAACCCAGTACTTC. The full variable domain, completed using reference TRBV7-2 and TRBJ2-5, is GAGVSQSPSNKVTEKGKDVELRCDPISGHTALYWYRQSLGQGLEFLIYFQGNSAPDKSGLPSDRFSAERTGGSVSTLTIQRTQQEDSAVYLCASSSPTGETQYFGPGTRLLVL.

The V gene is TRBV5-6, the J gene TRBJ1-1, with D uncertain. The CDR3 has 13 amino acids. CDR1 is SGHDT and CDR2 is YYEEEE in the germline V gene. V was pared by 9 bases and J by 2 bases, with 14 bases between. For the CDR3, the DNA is TGTGCCACCTCCGCGGGCAGAAACACTGAAGCTTTCTTT. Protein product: CATSAGRNTEAFF.